This T cell receptor (beta chain) was recorded in a study of cytomegalovirus exposure and HLA in healthy donors. This CDR3 is built from 15 residues. The ends were cut back, 1 base at V and 7 bases at J, with 14 bases in the middle. Per the germline V gene, CDR1 is SEHNR and CDR2 is FQNEAQ (reference sequence). Primers included in the PCR were 60 Vbeta and 13 Jbeta primers. TCRdb's table, derived via immunoSEQ multiplex PCR, lists solely in-frame clones and lacks some. This table holds 150,000 or so clones, over 75% found once. Details on this clone: As yet, its antigen is unknown. Other nucleotide sequences in the sample specify the same CDR3.

Study results and caveats: Within a later analysis, the majority of CMV-associated TCR beta chains appeared HLA-restricted. TCR beta V- and J-gene trimming, according to a later analysis, was linked to a missense DCLRE1C variant.

Input material: PBMCs. This clonotype was sampled from a woman in her 30s in good health and CMV-seronegative. The chain is built from TRBV7-9 and TRBJ1-5; perhaps TRBD1 as D (5 bases). In DNA form, the CDR3 reads TGTGCCAGCAGCTTAGAACAGTCCTGGGGCCAGCCCCAGCATTTT. This encodes CASSLEQSWGQPQHF.